This T cell receptor beta chain was captured in a study of early stage breast cancer tumors. Study-wide context: ER+/PR+/HER2- status applied to about 70% of the 16 invasive breast tumors.

Some clones are missing from TCRdb's copy, which holds only in-frame ones; the method was immunoSEQ multiplex PCR. The table lists 25,000 to 35,000 clones, about 59% of them singletons. The germline V gene has CDR1 LNHNV and CDR2 YYDKDF (reference sequence). CDR3 length: 15 amino acids. J was trimmed by 4 bases and V by 1 base; bases with no gene match: 5. Overall study findings and caveats: Most shared enriched TCRB sequences were commonly generated ones. Blood repertoires resembled normal breast more than tumor.

Comment on this clone: Its cognate antigen is unknown.

The source is a person aged 45-65 years with breast cancer. The chain joins TRBV15 to TRBJ2-7; 9 positions agree with TRBD2. The sequencing input was breast tumor tissue. CDR3 sequence: CATSRGASGNYEQYF. The CDR3 DNA is TGTGCCACCAGCAGAGGGGCTAGCGGGAATTACGAGCAGTACTTC.